Shown below are 25 T cell receptor beta chains from a single sample sequenced in a study of metastatic and nonmetastatic thyroid tumors. From the PCR reads, TCRdb re-called clones with MiXCR. The sample consists of some 21,000 clones, roughly a quarter of them appearing once. No treatment had been given to any patient before thyroid surgery. The sequencing input was tumor tissue. The source is a female donor with papillary thyroid cancer or a benign thyroid nodule (not recorded which). Some clones in this sample may be carry-over from other donors' samples.

This clone was seen many times. The chain uses TRBV4-1 and TRBJ1-2; D possibly corresponds to TRBD1 (5 bases). The germline CDR1 and CDR2 sequences are MGHRA and YSYEKL. This CDR3 region has 14 residues. V dropped 4 bases and J dropped 6 bases, with 15 bases sitting between them. In DNA, the CDR3 is TGCGCCAGCAGCCTAAACGACAGATCCGATGGCTACACCTTC. This codes for CASSLNDRSDGYTF.

This clone was seen only a few times. Mismatch with germline at one junction end may stem from a read error. V and J are TRBV6-1 and TRBJ2-2; D may be TRBD2 (6 bases). The CDR3 consists of 15 residues. From germline, CDR1 is MNHNS and CDR2 SASEGT. CDR3 bases: TGTGTCAGCACACGCCGCGGGGAGAAGTCCGGGGAGCTGTTTTTT. Translation: CVSTRRGEKSGELFF.

This clone ranks as medium-sized (0.01 to 0.1%). The gene calls are TRBV6-1 and TRBJ2-7; D gene ambiguous. This CDR3 region has 13 residues. The germline CDR1 and CDR2 sequences are MNHNS and SASEGT. V was cut by 0 bases and J by 6 bases, with 9 bases left in between. The CDR3 loop reads CASSEAGRPEQYF. Here the CDR3 DNA reads TGTGCCAGCAGTGAAGCAGGCAGGCCCGAGCAGTACTTC.

This clone is judged medium-sized (0.01 to 0.1%). This sequence joins TRBV15 and TRBJ2-7, with 11 bases aligning to TRBD1. Germline V gives CDR1 LNHNV, CDR2 YYDKDF (reference sequence). This CDR3 region has 17 residues. The V segment lost 0 bases and the J segment 4 bases; nucleotides outside the gene matches: 8. CDR3 sequence: CATSRDIIGQGAYEQYF. CDR3 coding DNA: TGTGCCACCAGCAGAGATATTATCGGACAGGGGGCTTACGAGCAGTACTTC.

About this clone itself: A much larger clone sits a single nucleotide away, making a read error possible. V and J are TRBV5-1 and TRBJ2-3, with 15 bases that match TRBD2. Germline V lookup: CDR1 SGHRS, CDR2 YFSETQ. This CDR3 has 17 residues. The CDR3 DNA is TGCACCAGCAGCCCATGGACTAGCGGGGGGGCCACATATACGCAGTATTTT. As protein: CTSSPWTSGGATYTQYF. The whole variable domain, filled in from reference TRBV5-1 and TRBJ2-3, reads KAGVTQTPRYLIKTRGQQVTLSCSPISGHRSVSWYQQTPGQGLQFLFEYFSETQRNKGNFPGRFSGRQFSNSRSEMNVSTLELGDSALYLCTSSPWTSGGATYTQYFGPGTRLTVL.

This clone was seen many times. The chain recombines TRBV2 with TRBJ1-2; no clear D. This CDR3 has 13 amino acids. Trimming left V 6 bases short and J 4 bases short, with 12 bases between. The germline CDR1 and CDR2 sequences are SNHLY and FYNNEI. The CDR3 region is CASSSGRSYGYTF. In nucleotides, the CDR3 is TGTGCCAGCAGCTCCGGACGGTCCTATGGCTACACCTTC. Combining the CDR3 with reference TRBV2 and TRBJ1-2 gives the whole variable domain EPEVTQTPSHQVTQMGQEVILRCVPISNHLYFYWYRQILGQKVEFLVSFYNNEISEKSEIFDDQFSVERPDGSNFTLKIRSTKLEDSAMYFCASSSGRSYGYTFGSGTRLTVV.

The V and J genes are TRBV2 and TRBJ1-1; D gene ambiguous. CDR3 length: 12 amino acids. Germline V lookup: CDR1 SNHLY, CDR2 FYNNEI. Between the trimmed V and J ends, which lost 5 bases and 3 bases, there was a span of 7 bases. The CDR3 DNA reads TGTGCCAGCAGTAACGCTTACACTGAAGCTTTCTTT. It yields the protein CASSNAYTEAFF.

In this sample, this clone turned up many times. This rearrangement joins TRBV28 to TRBJ2-2; 7 nucleotides match TRBD1. CDR3 size: 16 residues. CDR1 and CDR2 from the germline V gene are MDHEN and SYDVKM. With 6 bases clipped from V and 7 bases from J, the junction kept 14 bases outside the gene matches. CDR3 coding DNA: TGTGCCAGCAGACAAAAAATAATGCGACAGGGCGGGGAGCTGTTTTTT. As protein: CASRQKIMRQGGELFF. The whole variable domain, remainder taken from reference TRBV28 and TRBJ2-2, is DVKVTQSSRYLVKRTGEKVFLECVQDMDHENMFWYRQDPGLGLRLIYFSYDVKMKEKGDIPEGYSVSREKKERFSLILESASTNQTSMYLCASRQKIMRQGGELFFGEGSRLTVL.

This clone was picked up a small number of times. The V gene is TRBV6-1, the J gene TRBJ2-7; D possibly corresponds to TRBD2 (5 bases). Germline V gives CDR1 MNHNS, CDR2 SASEGT. Trimming removed 5 bases from V and 2 bases from J, with 13 bases in between. CDR3 length: 14 amino acids. The CDR3 DNA reads as TGTGCCAGCAGTTCGCCGGACTTGCCCTACGAGCAGTACTTC. Translation gives CASSSPDLPYEQYF.

This clone has at least ten counts. The V gene is TRBV3-1, the J gene TRBJ2-7, with unresolved D. The CDR3 is 16 residues long. Germline V lookup: CDR1 LGHDT, CDR2 YNNKEL (reference sequence). Trimming pared 1 base from V and 0 bases from J, leaving 13 bases between. This CDR3 is CASSQGHRTGSYEQYF. The CDR3 region has the DNA TGTGCCAGCAGCCAAGGCCACCGGACGGGCTCCTACGAGCAGTACTTC.

On this clone: The junction departs from germline at one end; a sequencing error may be responsible. This chain connects TRBV9 to TRBJ2-2; no clear D gene. This CDR3 is 15 amino acids long. CDR1 is SGDLS, CDR2 YYNGEE, per germline. CDR3 DNA: TGTGCCAGCAGCCTCGTCGTGTCGAACACCTGGGAGCTGTTTTTT. As protein: CASSLVVSNTWELFF.

This clone appeared many times. The chain is built from TRBV6-1 and TRBJ1-1, with D hard to call. The CDR3 has 13 amino acids. V dropped 5 bases and J dropped 4 bases, with 11 bases sitting between them. Germline loops: CDR1 MNHNS, CDR2 SASEGT. The CDR3: CASSFDWSTEAFF. CDR3 DNA: TGTGCCAGCAGTTTCGACTGGAGCACTGAAGCTTTCTTT.

The gene calls are TRBV15 and TRBJ2-1; TRBD2 aligns across 13 bases. Per germline, CDR1 LNHNV and CDR2 YYDKDF (reference sequence). V shed 3 bases, J shed 6 bases, and the junction held 8 bases outside the gene matches. CDR3 size: 17 residues. CDR3 sequence: CATSSTSGRGPSNEQFF. The CDR3 nucleotides are TGTGCCACCAGCAGCACTAGCGGGAGGGGACCCTCCAATGAGCAGTTCTTC. Combining the CDR3 with reference TRBV15 and TRBJ2-1 gives the whole variable domain DAMVIQNPRYQVTQFGKPVTLSCSQTLNHNVMYWYQQKSSQAPKLLFHYYDKDFNNEADTPDNFQSRRPNTSFCFLDIRSPGLGDTAMYLCATSSTSGRGPSNEQFFGPGTRLTVL.

This clone was recorded a few times. One junction end does not reproduce the germline sequence, and a read error may be involved. The rearrangement links TRBV6-2 or TRBV6-3 to TRBJ2-2; a possible D gene is TRBD2 (6 bases). The CDR3 loop spans 13 amino acids. In germline, CDR1 is MNHEY, CDR2 SVGEGT. CDR3 sequence (DNA): TGTGCCAGTTCTAGGACATGCGGCGGGGATCTGTTTTTT. It codes for CASSRTCGGDLFF.

This clone was counted at least ten times. J is TRBJ1-4 and V is TRBV27, with D uncertain. Germline V gene sequence: CDR1 MNHEY, CDR2 SMNVEV (reference sequence). The CDR3 runs to 14 residues. V was pared by 8 bases and J by 0 bases, with 10 bases between. CDR3 residues: CASGSLATNEKLFF. The CDR3 nucleotides are TGTGCCAGCGGATCTCTGGCAACTAATGAAAAACTGTTTTTT. Drawing the rest from reference TRBV27 and TRBJ1-4, the complete variable domain is EAQVTQNPRYLITVTGKKLTVTCSQNMNHEYMSWYRQDPGLGLRQIYYSMNVEVTDKGDVPEGYKVSRKEKRNFPLILESPSPNQTSLYFCASGSLATNEKLFFGSGTQLSVL.

This clone was counted many times. V and J are TRBV15 and TRBJ1-4; no definite D call. The CDR3 has 15 residues. V lost 0 bases, J lost 3 bases, and 8 bases lay in between. Germline CDR1 is LNHNV and CDR2 is YYDKDF (reference sequence). CDR3 bases: TGTGCCACCAGCAGAGATCGGAATTCTAATGAAAAACTGTTTTTT. Protein product: CATSRDRNSNEKLFF.

This clone was seen many times. The chain employs TRBV4-2 and TRBJ2-1; maybe TRBD1 (7 bases). V was clipped by 1 base and J by 3 bases, with 13 bases between them. The V gene's germline CDR1 is LGHNA and CDR2 YNFKEQ. The CDR3 runs to 16 residues. The CDR3 sequence: CASSQVGGGHYNEQFF. The CDR3 bases are TGTGCCAGCAGCCAAGTTGGAGGGGGCCACTACAATGAGCAGTTCTTC.

This clone was recorded at least ten times. The rearrangement links TRBV28 to TRBJ2-5; 8 positions match TRBD1. Germline trimming cut 0 bases from V and 5 bases from J; bases unmatched to any gene: 5. The CDR3 runs 15 residues. Germline loops: CDR1 MDHEN, CDR2 SYDVKM. The CDR3 DNA reads TGTGCCAGCAGTTTATGGGGACAGGTTAGGGAGACCCAGTACTTC. It yields the protein CASSLWGQVRETQYF.

The sample holds many counts of this clone. The rearrangement joins TRBV10-3 to TRBJ1-1; tentatively, D is TRBD1 (5 bases). Germline V gene lookup returns CDR1 ENHRY and CDR2 SYGVKD. Trimming left V 11 bases short and J 0 bases short, with 22 bases between. The CDR3 is made up of 16 amino acids. CDR3 sequence reads: CAACPVRDGMNTEAFF. The DNA of the CDR3 is TGTGCCGCGTGCCCAGTAAGGGACGGTATGAACACTGAAGCTTTCTTT.

This clone was recorded a few times. V and J are TRBV28 and TRBJ1-5, with 7 nucleotides matching TRBD1. After removal of 7 bases from V and 5 bases from J, the junction contained 14 bases not matched to a gene. The germline gives CDR1 MDHEN, CDR2 SYDVKM. CDR3 length: 16 amino acids. The DNA of the CDR3 is TGTGCCAGCATTGCTCGGGACAGTGGTTTTTATCAGCCCCAGCATTTT. Amino acids: CASIARDSGFYQPQHF.

In the case of this clone: One junction end does not reproduce the germline sequence, and a read error may be involved. This chain joins TRBV14 and TRBJ2-6; D uncertain. In germline, CDR1 is SGHDN, CDR2 FVKESK. The CDR3 runs 13 residues. DNA for the CDR3: TGTTCCAGCAGCCTCTCTGGGTCCAACGTCCTGACTTTC. This sequence encodes CSSSLSGSNVLTF. Combining the CDR3 with reference TRBV14 and TRBJ2-6 gives the whole variable domain EAGVTQFPSHSVIEKGQTVTLRCDPISGHDNLYWYRRVMGKEIKFLLHFVKESKQDESGMPNNRFLAERTGGTYSTLKVQPAELEDSGVYFCSSSLSGSNVLTFGAGSRLTVL.

This clone was found a few times. The chain recombines TRBV5-5 with TRBJ2-2; no clear D. Trimming removed 2 bases from V and 3 bases from J, with 5 bases in between. The CDR3 runs to 13 residues. CDR1 SGHKS and CDR2 YYEKEE come from the germline V gene (reference sequence). CDR3: CASSFWDTGELFF. The CDR3 DNA reads as TGTGCCAGCAGCTTTTGGGACACCGGGGAGCTGTTTTTT.

The table lists this clone with many counts. V gene TRBV6-5 combines with J gene TRBJ1-5; D might be TRBD1 (6 bases). Trimming removed 1 base from V and 0 bases from J, with 7 bases in between. The CDR3 is made up of 15 amino acids. Germline lookup yields CDR1 MNHEY and CDR2 SVGAGI. The CDR3 is CASSYLDSSNQPQHF. In DNA form, the CDR3 reads TGTGCCAGCAGTTACTTGGACAGTAGCAATCAGCCCCAGCATTTT.

This chain connects TRBV5-1 to TRBJ1-6; TRBD1 matches 8 bases. The V gene end was trimmed by 3 bases and the J gene end by 5 bases; junction bases not matched to a gene: 1. The germline gives CDR1 SGHRS, CDR2 YFSETQ. The CDR3 spans 14 residues. The CDR3 sequence is CASSYRGNNSPLHF. The DNA of the CDR3 is TGCGCCAGCAGCTACAGGGGGAATAATTCACCCCTCCACTTT.

As for this clone: The conserved final phenylalanine or tryptophan is absent from the CDR3, which likely points to a read error. The rearrangement uses TRBV2 and TRBJ2-1; 10 nucleotides line up with TRBD1. Germline V gene sequence: CDR1 SNHLY, CDR2 FYNNEI. This CDR3 spans 14 amino acids. The V and J ends lost 9 bases and 5 bases, in that order; junction bases with no gene match: 7. CDR3 sequence: CARETGGGNNEQFS. The DNA for the CDR3 is TGTGCCAGAGAGACAGGGGGCGGAAACAATGAGCAGTTCTCC.